The clone carrying this TCR beta chain was detected only once. What it binds is unknown. The protocol was immunoSEQ multiplex PCR, while the TCRdb copy is restricted to in-frame clones and leaves out a portion. The sample consists of about 53,000 clones, around 83% of them appearing once. The ends were cut back, 5 bases at V and 7 bases at J, with 19 bases in the middle. Per germline, CDR1 SGHRS and CDR2 YFSETQ. This CDR3 spans 15 amino acids. The sample comes from a study of lymphopenia after photon versus proton radiotherapy. Overall study results and limits: A bigger post-nadir fall in TCR diversity correlated inversely with survival time in deceased patients. Relative stability marked proton patients; photon patients lost diversity and naive cells. Better survival with proton therapy was suggested as possible, not demonstrated.

The TCR sequence derives from a man aged 45 to 65 with gastric cancer. The source material was peripheral blood, sampled from a patient treated with photon-based radiotherapy. This rearrangement joins TRBV5-1 to TRBJ2-1; possible D gene TRBD1, 7 bases. The DNA of the CDR3 is TGCGCCAGCAGTTACCAGGGGGGCAGGGCGAATGAGCAGTTCTTC. Translation: CASSYQGGRANEQFF.